The rows below give T cell receptor beta chains drawn from one sample of a study of shared clonotypes between healthy human individuals. The protocol was immunoSEQ multiplex PCR, while the TCRdb copy is restricted to in-frame clones and leaves out a portion. The sample contains approximately 530,000 clones, 90% to 97% of which appear only once. Material: naive CD4+ T cells sorted from blood. The source is a woman aged 25 to 39 in good health. Both conserved end residues are part of each CDR3. D genes are given only for firm matches. The size field is filled for only some rows; it gives once, few, many or a size class.

>-|TRBV21-1|TRBJ1-3|-
TGTGCCAGCAGCTCAAGGGTCGGAGATAAGGGAAACACCATATATTTT
CASSSRVGDKGNTIYF
>-|TRBV28|TRBJ2-3|TRBD1
TGTGCCAGCAGTCTGACAGGGAGCACAGATACGCAGTATTTT
CASSLTGSTDTQYF
>-|TRBV29-1|TRBJ1-4|-
TGCAGCGTCGCACTACAGGGAGTTCATCTAGAAAAACTGTTTTTT
CSVALQGVHLEKLFF
>-|TRBV5-1|TRBJ1-6|-
TGCGCCAGCAGCTTGGATCAGGCGGAGAATTCACCCCTCCACTTT
CASSLDQAENSPLHF
>-|TRBV28|TRBJ2-7|TRBD1
TGTGCCAGCAGTTCAACCGGGACAGGGAGATACGAGCAGTACTTC
CASSSTGTGRYEQYF
>-|TRBV28|TRBJ2-3|-
TGTGCCAGCAGTCCACCCGACAGGACAACCACAGATACGCAGTATTTT
CASSPPDRTTTDTQYF
>-|TRBV7-8|TRBJ2-1|-
TGTGCCAGCAGCCAGTCCGGGACCATCTCCTACAATGAGCAGTTCTTC
CASSQSGTISYNEQFF
>-|TRBV18|TRBJ2-7|TRBD1
TGTGCCAGCTCACCGGGACAGGGTCCGATATACGAGCAGTACTTC
CASSPGQGPIYEQYF
>-|TRBV28|TRBJ2-6|TRBD2
TGTGCCAGCAGCCCGGGGGGGTCTGGGGCCAACGTCCTGACTTTC
CASSPGGSGANVLTF
>-|TRBV7-9|TRBJ2-5|TRBD1
TGTGCCAGCAGCTTAGGGGACAGGGGAGGCCAAGAGACCCAGTACTTC
CASSLGDRGGQETQYF
>-|TRBV18|TRBJ1-5|-
TGTGCCAGCTCACCCGGGGGGGGGAATCAGCCCCAGCATTTT
CASSPGGGNQPQHF
>few|TRBV27|TRBJ1-5|-
TGTGCCAGCAGTTTATTCGGTGGAGGGAATCAGCCCCAGCATTTT
CASSLFGGGNQPQHF
>-|TRBV5-1|TRBJ1-6|-
TGCGCCAGCAGCTCGGAGGGTGTTGGTTCACCCCTCCACTTT
CASSSEGVGSPLHF
>-|TRBV19|TRBJ2-5|-
TGTGCCACCGGGCGGGCCAGGGGAGAGACCCAGTACTTC
CATGRARGETQYF
>-|TRBV27|TRBJ2-7|TRBD1
TGTGCCAGCAGTAAGCCCGGGACAGGGTTATACGAGCAGTACTTC
CASSKPGTGLYEQYF
>-|TRBV4-2|TRBJ2-1|TRBD2
TGTGCCAGCACTCTCGGGACTAGCGGGAGGAGTGAGCAGTTCTTC
CASTLGTSGRSEQFF
>-|TRBV4-1|TRBJ2-4|TRBD2
TGCGCCAGCAGCCTGGGACTAGCGGGAGGGATACTAGCCAAAAACATTCAGTACTTC
CASSLGLAGGILAKNIQYF
>-|TRBV18|TRBJ2-3|TRBD1
TGTGCCAGCTCGCCAGGGGGAAACACAGATACGCAGTATTTT
CASSPGGNTDTQYF
>-|TRBV21-1|TRBJ2-2|-
TGTGCCAGCAGCAAAGGGACAGGGGCGAACACCGGGGAGCTGTTTTTT
CASSKGTGANTGELFF
>-|TRBV7-2|TRBJ1-2|TRBD1
TGTGCCAGCAGCTTAGCTAGGACAGGGGTAGACGGCTACACCTTC
CASSLARTGVDGYTF
>-|TRBV7-2|TRBJ2-6|-
TGTGCCAGCAGCCCGGACATCCACTCTGGGGCCAACGTCCTGACTTTC
CASSPDIHSGANVLTF
>-|TRBV5-6|TRBJ1-5|TRBD1
TGTGCCAGCAACACCGCCGGGACAGGGAGGATTATTAGCAATCAGCCCCAGCATTTT
CASNTAGTGRIISNQPQHF
>-|TRBV10-3|TRBJ1-1|-
TGTGCCATCAGGCCCACAGACGGAGCCACTGAAGCTTTCTTT
CAIRPTDGATEAFF
>-|TRBV6-1|TRBJ2-1|TRBD2
TGTGCCAGCAGGAACAGCGGGAGGGCCAGCGATGAGCAGTTCTTC
CASRNSGRASDEQFF
>-|TRBV28|TRBJ1-1|TRBD1
TGTGCCAGCAGATCGATCGGGACAGGGCGTCAAGCTTTCTTT
CASRSIGTGRQAFF
>-|TRBV11-2|TRBJ2-3|-
TGTGCCAGCAGCTTAGTTAGGACTGGCACAGATACGCAGTATTTT
CASSLVRTGTDTQYF
>-|TRBV7-2|TRBJ2-2|-
TGTGCCAGCAGCTTAGAGGGGCTCAAGTCCGGGGAGCTGTTTTTT
CASSLEGLKSGELFF
>-|TRBV25-1|TRBJ1-5|TRBD1
TGTGCCAGCAGTGATACTCGGGCAGGGGGCCCAGGGCCCCAGCATTTT
CASSDTRAGGPGPQHF
>-|TRBV28|TRBJ1-3|-
TGTGCCAGCAGTTTATACAACACCATATATTTT
CASSLYNTIYF
>-|TRBV28|TRBJ1-3|-
TGTGCCAGCAGCCCCCGGCTCTCTGGAAACACCATATATTTT
CASSPRLSGNTIYF
>once|TRBV7-9|TRBJ1-4|TRBD1
TGTGCCAGCGGACAGGGTGAAAATGAAAAACTGTTTTTT
CASGQGENEKLFF
>-|TRBV28|TRBJ1-4|-
TGTGCCAGCAGTTCTAGTCTCGGAAATGAAAAACTGTTTTTT
CASSSSLGNEKLFF
>once|TRBV6-1|TRBJ2-7|-
TGTGCCGGGGGGACAGTCTCCTACGAGCAGTACTTC
CAGGTVSYEQYF
>-|TRBV18|TRBJ2-5|TRBD2
TGTGCCAGCTCAGCCACCCCTCTAGCGGAAGAGACCCAGTACTTC
CASSATPLAEETQYF
>-|TRBV15|TRBJ2-7|TRBD2
TGTGCCACCAGCAGAGTTCCGACTAGCGGGAGGTACGAGCAGTACTTC
CATSRVPTSGRYEQYF
>once|TRBV9|TRBJ2-7|TRBD1
TGTGCCAGCAGCTCTCAGGTAGCTGGGACAGCCTACGAGCAGTACTTC
CASSSQVAGTAYEQYF
>-|TRBV18|TRBJ1-1|-
TGTGCCAGCTCAAGGGGTGGGGATACTGAAGCTTTCTTT
CASSRGGDTEAFF
>-|TRBV2|TRBJ2-4|-
TGTGCCAGCAGTTCCAGGGAGAGGGACATTCAGTACTTC
CASSSRERDIQYF